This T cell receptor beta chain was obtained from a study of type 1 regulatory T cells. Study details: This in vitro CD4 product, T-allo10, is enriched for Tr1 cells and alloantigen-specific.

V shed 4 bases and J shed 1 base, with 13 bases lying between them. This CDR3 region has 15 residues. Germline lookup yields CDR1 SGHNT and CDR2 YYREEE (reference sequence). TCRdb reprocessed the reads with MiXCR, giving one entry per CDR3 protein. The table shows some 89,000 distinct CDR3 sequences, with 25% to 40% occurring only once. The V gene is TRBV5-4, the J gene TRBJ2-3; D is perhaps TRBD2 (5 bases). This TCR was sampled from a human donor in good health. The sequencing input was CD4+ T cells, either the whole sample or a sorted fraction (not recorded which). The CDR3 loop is CASSLGGSGTDTQYF. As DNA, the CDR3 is TGTGCCAGCAGCCTGGGTGGGAGCGGCACAGATACGCAGTATTTT.